The 14 T cell receptor beta chains given below trace back to one sample, sequenced in a study of beta chain features in type 1 diabetes. Study-level findings and limits: Type 1 diabetes patients had TCRB CDR3s that were shorter (moderately but significantly so) in all four CD4+ subsets.

Reverse transcribing all isolated RNA meant expressed TCRB transcripts were sequenced. Clones were sequenced by immunoSEQ multiplex PCR, and TCRdb holds only the in-frame ones, with some missing. The sample contains 200,000 to 250,000 clones, 16% of which appear only once. These receptors are not linked to any known antigen. The sequenced sample was naive CD4+ T cells from blood. All receptors come from a man aged 30 to 39 with type 1 diabetes.

This clone showed up just a few times. The genes are TRBV29-1 and TRBJ2-5; 7 bases are a match to TRBD1. The V and J ends lost 6 bases and 2 bases, in that order; junction bases with no gene match: 9. There are 14 residues in the CDR3. Germline V CDR1 and CDR2: SQVTM, ANQGSEA. The CDR3 bases are TGCAGCGTCGATACGGGACAGACTCAAGAGACCCAGTACTTC. It is translated as CSVDTGQTQETQYF. Filled out from reference TRBV29-1 and TRBJ2-5, the complete variable domain reads SAVISQKPSRDICQRGTSLTIQCQVDSQVTMMFWYRQQPGQSLTLIATANQGSEATYESGFVIDKFPISRPNLTFSTLTVSNMSPEDSSIYLCSVDTGQTQETQYFGPGTRLLVL.

Only a few counts were recorded for this clone. The chain carries TRBV29-1 and TRBJ2-1; 14 bases map to TRBD2. Trimming cost V 7 bases and J 1 base; bases outside gene matches: 0. Germline CDR1 reads SQVTM; CDR2 reads ANQGSEA. This CDR3 is 14 amino acids long. CDR3 DNA sequence: TGCAGCGGGACTAGCGGGAGGTCCTACAATGAGCAGTTCTTC. This sequence encodes CSGTSGRSYNEQFF.

The genes are TRBV5-4 and TRBJ2-4; 14 nucleotides line up with TRBD2. The CDR3 runs 14 residues. The ends lost 4 bases at V and 10 bases at J; junction bases unmatched: 4. Germline V gene data show CDR1 as SGHNT and CDR2 as YYREEE (reference sequence). CDR3 amino acids: CASSPGLAGVIQYF. The DNA of the CDR3 is TGTGCCAGCAGCCCGGGACTAGCGGGAGTGATTCAGTACTTC.

V and J are TRBV5-1 and TRBJ2-1; 13 nucleotides agree with TRBD2. The CDR3 is 14 amino acids. Per the germline V gene, CDR1 is SGHRS and CDR2 is YFSETQ. J lost 9 bases, V lost 7 bases, and 7 bases had no gene match. The CDR3 coding sequence is TGCGCCAGCGGGTGGACTAGCGGGAGCACTGAGCAGTTCTTC. It is translated as CASGWTSGSTEQFF.

The chain combines TRBV11-2 with TRBJ2-1; possibly TRBD2 for D (5 bases). CDR1 is SGHAT and CDR2 is FQNNGV in the germline V gene. V gave up 1 base and J gave up 3 bases, with 16 bases separating them. The CDR3 covers 17 residues. CDR3 region: CASSLVRAGVSYNEQFF. As DNA, the CDR3 is TGTGCCAGCAGCTTAGTAAGGGCGGGCGTCAGCTACAATGAGCAGTTCTTC.

This sequence joins TRBV5-4 and TRBJ2-3; 7 bases are a match to TRBD1. Germline CDR1 reads SGHNT; CDR2 reads YYREEE (reference sequence). The CDR3 is 13 amino acids. J lost 0 bases, V lost 7 bases, and 2 bases had no gene match. The CDR3: CASPGGSTDTQYF. The CDR3 region has the DNA TGTGCCAGCCCAGGGGGAAGCACAGATACGCAGTATTTT.

This sequence joins TRBV9 and TRBJ2-7; TRBD1 matches 7 bases. The CDR3 has 15 amino acids. Germline trimming cut 6 bases from V and 5 bases from J; bases unmatched to any gene: 14. Germline V gives CDR1 SGDLS, CDR2 YYNGEE. The CDR3 DNA follows: TGTGCCAGCACCCGCCGGCAGGGGGTGGCGGACGAGCAGTACTTC. This codes for CASTRRQGVADEQYF.

The genes are TRBV4-1 and TRBJ2-1, with D unresolved. CDR3 length: 15 residues. V lost 2 bases and J 6 bases, leaving 14 bases between the germline ends. The germline CDR1 and CDR2 sequences are MGHRA and YSYEKL. CDR3 DNA: TGCGCCAGCAGCCAACCGCGTCTCATCGGCAATGAGCAGTTCTTC. Protein: CASSQPRLIGNEQFF.

The chain joins TRBV29-1 to TRBJ2-2; D call uncertain. The CDR3 runs to 12 residues. Trimming cost V 4 bases and J 5 bases, with 8 bases left between them. CDR1 is SQVTM and CDR2 is ANQGSEA in the germline V gene. CDR3 loop: CSVGRRTGELFF. CDR3 sequence (DNA): TGCAGCGTTGGTCGAAGGACCGGGGAGCTGTTTTTT.

The chain joins TRBV10-3 to TRBJ2-3, with 10 bases that match TRBD2. Germline-derived CDR1 and CDR2 are ENHRY and SYGVKD. Trimming took 8 bases from V and 6 from J; bases not matched to a gene: 8. This CDR3 is 14 amino acids long. Here the CDR3 reads CAIRLAGALDTQYF. CDR3 sequence (DNA): TGTGCCATCCGGCTAGCGGGAGCCTTGGATACGCAGTATTTT.

CDR3 residues: CAAARASYEQYF. In DNA form, the CDR3 reads TGTGCCGCCGCCCGGGCGAGTTACGAGCAGTACTTC. V usage is TRBV28 and J usage is TRBJ2-7; the D is unclear. The CDR3 extends over 12 amino acids. The germline gives CDR1 MDHEN, CDR2 SYDVKM. V was trimmed by 11 bases and J by 4 bases, leaving 15 bases between them.

This chain links TRBV28 with TRBJ2-7; D is unclear. Per the germline V gene, CDR1 is MDHEN and CDR2 is SYDVKM. V was clipped by 3 bases and J by 2 bases, with 5 bases between them. This CDR3 spans 12 amino acids. The CDR3 reads CASSFHTYEQYF. The DNA of the CDR3 is TGTGCCAGCAGTTTCCACACCTACGAGCAGTACTTC.

The chain recombines TRBV5-1 with TRBJ2-4, with TRBD1 identical over 8 bases. J was trimmed by 6 bases and V by 2 bases; bases with no gene match: 1. The CDR3 extends over 13 amino acids. Germline values: CDR1 SGHRS, CDR2 YFSETQ. Here the CDR3 DNA reads TGCGCCAGCAGCTTTCAGGGGGCAAACATTCAGTACTTC. It translates to CASSFQGANIQYF.

This clone was detected only a few times. The chain joins TRBV14 to TRBJ2-1, with 9 nucleotides matching TRBD2. Trimming took 0 bases from V and 3 from J; bases not matched to a gene: 9. The CDR3 totals 18 residues. Per germline, CDR1 SGHDN and CDR2 FVKESK. The CDR3 region has the DNA TGTGCCAGCAGCCAAGATCGGGTAGCGGGAGCGATCTACAATGAGCAGTTCTTC. It specifies CASSQDRVAGAIYNEQFF.